This entry lists 18 T cell receptor beta chains sequenced from one sample in a study of PD-L1 blockade in urothelial cancer. As for time point: pretreatment peripheral blood. The method was immunoSEQ multiplex PCR; TCRdb's version includes in-frame clones alone and lacks a portion of them. The sample has 95,000 to 100,000 clones, around nine tenths seen once. The material was PBMCs, obtained around atezolizumab (anti-PD-L1) treatment. These receptors were collected from a man between 60 and 75 years old with urothelial cancer.

This chain uses TRBV9 with TRBJ2-7; 8 positions match TRBD1. V shed 2 bases and J 5 bases; nucleotides not matched to a gene: 6. Germline CDR1 reads SGDLS; CDR2 reads YYNGEE. The CDR3 is made up of 14 amino acids. DNA for the CDR3: TGTGCCAGCAGCGTGGGGGCAGGGGGCAACGAGCAGTACTTC. Protein product: CASSVGAGGNEQYF.

The chain recombines TRBV5-4 with TRBJ2-3; TRBD2 aligns across 14 bases. The CDR3 covers 16 residues. Germline V gene sequence: CDR1 SGHNT, CDR2 YYREEE (reference sequence). Trimming took 4 bases from V and 5 from J; bases not matched to a gene: 6. The CDR3 bases are TGTGCCAGCAGCAAGGGACTAGCGGGAGAGGTAGATACGCAGTATTTT. This codes for CASSKGLAGEVDTQYF. Full variable domain (outside the CDR3, taken from reference TRBV5-4 and TRBJ2-3): ETGVTQSPTHLIKTRGQQVTLRCSSQSGHNTVSWYQQALGQGPQFIFQYYREEENGRGNFPPRFSGLQFPNYSSELNVNALELDDSALYLCASSKGLAGEVDTQYFGPGTRLTVL.

This clone appeared once. The chain uses TRBV19 and TRBJ2-1, with D maybe TRBD2 (6 bases). The CDR3 totals 13 residues. Germline lookup yields CDR1 LNHDA and CDR2 SQIVND (reference sequence). V shed 6 bases and J shed 7 bases, with 13 bases lying between them. The CDR3 DNA follows: TGTGCCAGTAGAGGGGACGGGGGTAATGAGCAGTTCTTC. Residues: CASRGDGGNEQFF.

The chain is built from TRBV7-9 and TRBJ2-2, with a possible D match to TRBD2 (6 bases). The ends were cut back, 5 bases at V and 8 bases at J, with 12 bases in the middle. Looked up from germline, CDR1 is SEHNR and CDR2 is FQNEAQ (reference sequence). The CDR3 runs 13 residues. The CDR3: CASSGDSWGELFF. In DNA form, the CDR3 reads TGTGCCAGCAGCGGGGACTCCTGGGGGGAGCTGTTTTTT.

This clone was detected once. This chain uses TRBV19 with TRBJ2-3; D is unclear. CDR3 length: 15 amino acids. Germline CDR1 is LNHDA and CDR2 is SQIVND (reference sequence). With 2 bases removed from V and 2 bases from J, the gap between germline ends came to 11 bases. The CDR3 DNA is TGTGCCAGTAGTATAATCGTGAGCGCCACAGATACGCAGTATTTT. It is translated as CASSIIVSATDTQYF.

This clone was seen a few times. V gene TRBV7-2 combines with J gene TRBJ1-1; D call uncertain. The V gene's germline CDR1 is SGHTA and CDR2 FQGNSA. Trimming removed 1 base from V and 6 bases from J, with 15 bases in between. The CDR3 runs to 15 residues. CDR3 loop: CASSLGTGDGAEAFF. The CDR3 DNA reads as TGTGCCAGCAGCTTAGGCACGGGAGATGGCGCTGAAGCTTTCTTT. Complete variable domain (other parts from reference TRBV7-2 and TRBJ1-1): GAGVSQSPSNKVTEKGKDVELRCDPISGHTALYWYRQSLGQGLEFLIYFQGNSAPDKSGLPSDRFSAERTGGSVSTLTIQRTQQEDSAVYLCASSLGTGDGAEAFFGQGTRLTVV.

V gene TRBV5-1 combines with J gene TRBJ1-1; D perhaps matches TRBD1 (5 bases). The germline V gene has CDR1 SGHRS and CDR2 YFSETQ. This CDR3 comprises 15 residues. V lost 4 bases and J lost 11, with 24 bases in between. DNA for the CDR3: TGCGCCAGCAGCCCCCCTGGACTAGGGGTAAACGCGGCTTTCTTT. Translating gives CASSPPGLGVNAAFF.

The chain joins TRBV6-6 to TRBJ1-2, with D perhaps TRBD1 (5 bases). Trimming left V 0 bases short and J 3 bases short, with 14 bases between. The CDR3 spans 16 residues. Germline V CDR1 and CDR2: MNHNY, SVGAGI (reference sequence). The CDR3: CASSYSNRRTHYGYTF. The DNA for the CDR3 is TGTGCCAGCAGTTACTCGAACAGGCGAACTCACTATGGCTACACCTTC.

This chain uses TRBV10-3 with TRBJ1-2; 8 bases match TRBD1. The germline V gene encodes CDR1 ENHRY and CDR2 SYGVKD. The CDR3 is 16 amino acids. V shed 6 bases and J 6 bases; nucleotides not matched to a gene: 15. CDR3 protein: CAISDDFWDRPDGYTF. For the CDR3, the DNA is TGTGCCATCAGCGATGACTTTTGGGACAGGCCTGATGGCTACACCTTC.

This chain uses TRBV28 with TRBJ1-1, with 9 bases matching TRBD1. J lost 0 bases, V lost 7 bases, and 9 bases had no gene match. Germline V CDR1 and CDR2: MDHEN, SYDVKM. The CDR3 runs to 16 residues. The CDR3 DNA reads TGTGCCAGCATCAGCCGGGACAGGGATATGAACACTGAAGCTTTCTTT. Residues: CASISRDRDMNTEAFF.

V and J are TRBV19 and TRBJ2-4, with TRBD2 as a possible D gene (7 bases). The CDR3 sequence is 16 residues long. Germline V gives CDR1 LNHDA, CDR2 SQIVND (reference sequence). V shed 4 bases and J shed 5 bases, with 18 bases lying between them. CDR3 region: CASSKWGGREENIQYF. CDR3 sequence (DNA): TGTGCCAGTAGTAAATGGGGGGGGCGCGAGGAAAACATTCAGTACTTC.

This clone was found once. The V and J genes are TRBV14 and TRBJ1-2; 10 nucleotides line up with TRBD1. The CDR3 totals 16 residues. The ends lost 3 bases at V and 2 bases at J; junction bases unmatched: 6. Germline loops: CDR1 SGHDN, CDR2 FVKESK. CDR3 loop: CASSQTGGRWNYGYTF. CDR3 coding DNA: TGTGCCAGCAGCCAGACAGGGGGCCGATGGAACTATGGCTACACCTTC. Full variable domain (missing parts from reference TRBV14 and TRBJ1-2): EAGVTQFPSHSVIEKGQTVTLRCDPISGHDNLYWYRRVMGKEIKFLLHFVKESKQDESGMPNNRFLAERTGGTYSTLKVQPAELEDSGVYFCASSQTGGRWNYGYTFGSGTRLTVV.

J is TRBJ1-5 and V is TRBV19; 8 bases are shared with TRBD1. CDR1 is LNHDA, CDR2 SQIVND, per germline (reference sequence). Losses at the gene ends were 5 bases for V and 6 bases for J; bases not matched to a gene: 3. The CDR3 consists of 13 residues. The CDR3 region is CASSAGGGQPQHF. The CDR3 nucleotides are TGTGCCAGTAGTGCAGGGGGCGGTCAGCCCCAGCATTTT.

The V call is TRBV28, the J call TRBJ1-3; D is unclear. CDR1 is MDHEN, CDR2 SYDVKM, per germline. Trimming shortened V by 7 bases and J by 0 bases, and 4 bases separated the two germline ends. The CDR3 sequence is 12 residues long. CDR3 in DNA: TGTGCCAGCATCAACTCTGGAAACACCATATATTTT. Protein sequence: CASINSGNTIYF.

This clone has a single count. The chain recombines TRBV5-1 with TRBJ2-1, with 8 bases identical to TRBD2. V dropped 1 base and J dropped 3; count of bases not matched to a gene: 3. Germline V CDR1 and CDR2: SGHRS, YFSETQ. This CDR3 contains 15 residues. This CDR3 reads CASSLSSGVYNEQFF. CDR3 bases: TGCGCCAGCAGCTTGAGTAGCGGGGTCTACAATGAGCAGTTCTTC.

The chain employs TRBV9 and TRBJ1-1; D possibly corresponds to TRBD1 (6 bases). Trimming shortened V by 1 base and J by 3 bases, and 19 bases separated the two germline ends. Germline assignment: CDR1 SGDLS and CDR2 YYNGEE. The CDR3 is 17 amino acids. The CDR3 DNA sequence: TGTGCCAGCAGCGTAAACGGCGGGGGGGCAGACGACACTGAAGCTTTCTTT. This sequence encodes CASSVNGGGADDTEAFF. The variable domain in full, with the rest retrieved from reference TRBV9 and TRBJ1-1, is DSGVTQTPKHLITATGQRVTLRCSPRSGDLSVYWYQQSLDQGLQFLIQYYNGEERAKGNILERFSAQQFPDLHSELNLSSLELGDSALYFCASSVNGGGADDTEAFFGQGTRLTVV.

The V gene is TRBV6-5, the J gene TRBJ2-1, with 8 bases matching TRBD2. After removal of 7 bases from V and 5 bases from J, the junction contained 7 bases not matched to a gene. The CDR3 is 14 amino acids. CDR1 MNHEY and CDR2 SVGAGI come from the germline V gene. The CDR3 sequence: CASTQVAGNNEQFF. CDR3 coding DNA: TGTGCCAGCACCCAGGTAGCGGGGAACAATGAGCAGTTCTTC.

The chain uses TRBV5-1 and TRBJ2-3; D remains ambiguous. The V end lost 4 bases, the J end lost 3 bases, and 6 bases lay between the germline ends. Germline CDR1 is SGHRS and CDR2 is YFSETQ. This CDR3 has 12 residues. The DNA of the CDR3 is TGCGCCAGCAGCACCCAGACAGATACGCAGTATTTT. It translates to CASSTQTDTQYF.